These T cell receptor beta chains were read from a single sample in a study of T cell responses to AZD1222 COVID-19 vaccine. Only in-frame clones appear in the TCRdb table, and some are missing; sequencing was by immunoSEQ multiplex PCR. The table includes 100,000 to 150,000 clones, about 91% detected once. Sequences were derived from peripheral blood, sampled 28 days after the second AZD1222 dose. Receptor source: an adult who received the AZD1222 COVID-19 vaccine. The CDR3 runs from the conserved cysteine through the conserved F or W. Fields, in order: V gene, clone size, J gene, D gene, CDR3 protein, CDR3 DNA. A D gene is named only where the DNA matches it firmly. Not all rows give a size; the values are once, few, many and, for expanded clones, a class.

TRBV4-2	.	TRBJ1-6	.	CASSQDLRLGQGGGSPLHF	TGTGCCAGCAGCCAAGATCTTCGATTAGGCCAAGGGGGAGGTTCACCCCTCCACTTT
TRBV7-9	.	TRBJ1-4	TRBD1	CASSPGQGSEEKLFF	TGTGCCAGCAGCCCCGGACAGGGGTCGGAAGAAAAACTGTTTTTT
TRBV19	.	TRBJ2-3	.	CASSIRAQSTDTQYF	TGTGCCAGTAGTATCCGGGCGCAGAGCACAGATACGCAGTATTTT
TRBV5-8	.	TRBJ1-1	.	CASSFLRNTEAFF	TGTGCCAGCAGCTTCCTGAGGAACACTGAAGCTTTCTTT
TRBV10-2	.	TRBJ2-1	.	CASSESLTGPFGNEQFF	TGCGCCAGCAGTGAGTCCCTTACTGGGCCCTTCGGCAATGAGCAGTTCTTC
TRBV19	.	TRBJ1-5	.	CASSRQRDQPQHF	TGTGCCAGTAGTCGGCAGAGGGATCAGCCCCAGCATTTT
TRBV15	.	TRBJ1-5	.	CATRKSNRPQHF	TGTGCCACCAGGAAGTCCAACCGGCCCCAGCATTTT
TRBV5-1	once	TRBJ1-1	TRBD1	CASSLGTGGTEAFF	TGCGCCAGCAGCCTCGGGACAGGGGGCACTGAAGCTTTCTTT
TRBV12-3/TRBV12-4	.	TRBJ2-3	.	CASSAIQGVTQYF	TGTGCCAGCAGTGCGATACAGGGAGTTACGCAGTATTTT
TRBV12-3/TRBV12-4	.	TRBJ1-5	.	CASRSGGEQPQHF	TGTGCCAGCAGATCGGGGGGAGAGCAGCCCCAGCATTTT
TRBV19	.	TRBJ1-1	.	CASSSVWGAEAFF	TGTGCCAGTAGTTCGGTCTGGGGCGCCGAAGCTTTCTTT
TRBV24-1	once	TRBJ2-1	.	CATSDSGTTKQFF	TGTGCCACCAGTGATTCCGGGACAACCAAGCAGTTCTTC
TRBV5-1	once	TRBJ1-1	.	CASSRDGELEAFF	TGCGCCAGCAGCCGGGACGGAGAACTTGAAGCTTTCTTT
TRBV2	.	TRBJ1-5	TRBD1	CASRFGQGSEWPQHF	TGTGCCAGCCGCTTCGGACAGGGGTCTGAGTGGCCCCAGCATTTT
TRBV6-5	.	TRBJ2-3	.	CASSYAPISTDTQYF	TGTGCCAGCAGTTACGCGCCTATTAGCACAGATACGCAGTATTTT
TRBV6-2/TRBV6-3	.	TRBJ2-1	.	CASSPGSYNEQFF	TGTGCCAGCAGCCCCGGCTCCTACAATGAGCAGTTCTTC
TRBV5-1	.	TRBJ2-1	TRBD2	CASSLPSGRPSYNEQFF	TGCGCCAGCAGCTTGCCTAGCGGGAGGCCTTCCTACAATGAGCAGTTCTTC
TRBV21-1	once	TRBJ2-5	.	CASSTGVTGQGAYDCQTQYF	.
TRBV10-3	once	TRBJ2-1	.	CAISEPSGDEQFF	TGTGCCATCAGTGAGCCCAGTGGCGATGAGCAGTTCTTC
TRBV7-9	.	TRBJ2-5	.	CASSSPAGSETQYF	TGTGCCAGCAGCTCCCCGGCAGGGTCAGAGACCCAGTACTTC
TRBV6-1	.	TRBJ1-6	.	CASRPPGSYNSPLHF	TGTGCCAGCAGGCCTCCGGGATCTTATAATTCACCCCTCCACTTT
TRBV5-1	.	TRBJ2-1	TRBD2	CASSDWTSGGADEQFF	TGCGCCAGCAGCGATTGGACTAGCGGGGGGGCCGACGAGCAGTTCTTC
TRBV6-5	.	TRBJ1-2	.	CASREGGNYGYTF	TGTGCCAGCAGGGAGGGCGGGAACTATGGCTACACCTTC
TRBV6-4	.	TRBJ1-2	.	CASPWGRENYGYTF	TGTGCCAGCCCTTGGGGCAGGGAAAACTATGGCTACACCTTC
TRBV12-5	.	TRBJ2-5	.	CASGTPGTQETQYF	TGTGCTAGTGGTACGCCTGGGACCCAAGAGACCCAGTACTTC
TRBV19	.	TRBJ2-3	TRBD2	CASRSSGVSTDTQYF	TGTGCCAGTAGGTCTAGCGGGGTAAGCACAGATACGCAGTATTTT
TRBV7-2	.	TRBJ2-1	TRBD2	CASSRPLAGLAGENEQFF	TGTGCCAGCAGCCGCCCATTGGCGGGACTAGCGGGAGAGAATGAGCAGTTCTTC
TRBV5-4	.	TRBJ2-6	TRBD2	CASSSGGSGANVLTF	TGTGCCAGCAGCTCGGGGGGCTCTGGGGCCAACGTCCTGACTTTC
TRBV7-8	.	TRBJ1-2	.	CASTPSPQGNYGYTF	TGTGCCAGCACCCCTAGTCCGCAGGGGAACTATGGCTACACCTTC
TRBV5-1	.	TRBJ2-7	.	CASSLATGYEQYF	TGCGCCAGCAGCTTGGCCACGGGCTACGAGCAGTACTTC
TRBV6-5	.	TRBJ2-7	TRBD2	CASGLAALEQYF	TGTGCCAGCGGGCTAGCGGCCCTCGAGCAGTACTTC
TRBV27	.	TRBJ1-4	TRBD1	CASSTDRVGEKLFF	TGTGCCAGCAGTACGGACAGGGTTGGCGAAAAACTGTTTTTT